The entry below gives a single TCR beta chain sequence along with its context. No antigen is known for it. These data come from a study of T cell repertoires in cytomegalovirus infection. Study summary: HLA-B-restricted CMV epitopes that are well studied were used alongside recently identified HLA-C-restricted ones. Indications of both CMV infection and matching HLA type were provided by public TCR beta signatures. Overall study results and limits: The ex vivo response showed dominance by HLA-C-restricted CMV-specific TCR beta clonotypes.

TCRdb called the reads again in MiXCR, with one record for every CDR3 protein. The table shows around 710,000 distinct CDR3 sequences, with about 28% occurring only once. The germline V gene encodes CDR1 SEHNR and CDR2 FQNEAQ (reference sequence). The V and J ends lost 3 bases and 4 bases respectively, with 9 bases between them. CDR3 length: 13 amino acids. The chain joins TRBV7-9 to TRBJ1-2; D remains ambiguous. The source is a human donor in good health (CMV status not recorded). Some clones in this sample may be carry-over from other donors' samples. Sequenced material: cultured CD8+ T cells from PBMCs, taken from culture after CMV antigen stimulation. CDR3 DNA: TGTGCCAGCAGCTTGCACCCGGTCTATGGCTACACCTTC. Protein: CASSLHPVYGYTF.